The source of this T cell receptor beta chain is a study of response to subunit inactivated influenza vaccine (dated by TCRdb to the late 2010s). Context from the whole study: The study used deep quantitative T cell receptor repertoire profiling to track responses to a trivalent subunit inactivated influenza vaccine. On the study overall, not on this receptor specifically: The authors proposed that each seasonal influenza vaccination may bring in only a limited number of new T cells.

Worth noting for this clonotype: It has no known antigen specificity. Qualities for individual bases were not recorded, and no much larger clone is one base off.

Germline trimming amounts to 4 bases on V and 5 bases on J, with 13 as the count of junction bases outside the gene matches. The CDR3, from cysteine to phenylalanine, totals 18 residues. Only the CDR3 DNA is retained, 54 bases long and in frame from the first base. CDR1 and CDR2, looked up from the germline V gene, are MNHEY and SVGAGI. The sample's time point, from its label and the paper: 45 days after influenza vaccine administration. Library creation used RT-PCR. Sequencing was carried out with an Illumina HiSeq 2500. TCRdb reanalyzed the raw reads on its own, using fastp at Q25 for trimming and MiXCR for clone calling, and kept in-frame beta chains. CDR3 protein duplicates are merged, each entry listing the most common genes and DNA. The table for this sample lists over 400,000 distinct CDR3 sequences; about an eighth of them were counted only once. Around 12% of the sample belongs to the ten largest clones.

In this chain, TRBV6-5 is recombined with TRBJ1-4; the junction holds 10 bases that match TRBD1. The material sequenced was PBMCs from blood, taken roughly 45 days after vaccination. This receptor was identified in a man aged 50 to 60 who received an inactivated influenza vaccine. Donor details come from another sample of the same person, matched by shared clones. The base sequence is TGTGCCAGCAGTTCCGTCATTACCCGGACAGGGGGAAATGAAAAACTGTTTTTT. The encoded protein is CASSSVITRTGGNEKLFF.